This TCR beta chain was observed in a study of identical twins. TCRdb re-derived calls from the 5' RACE reads in MiXCR, one entry per CDR3 protein. The table records approximately 220,000 distinct CDR3 sequences, 7.5% of them present only once. The germline V gene has CDR1 MGHRA and CDR2 YSYEKL. The CDR3 contains 14 residues. V was clipped by 5 bases and J by 2 bases; unmatched bases: 4. This clonotype was detected ten times or more. Separately, the same data were catalogued under a study of yellow fever vaccine responses in identical twins.

Input material: CD8+ T cells sorted from blood. The sequence came from a woman between 18 and 30 years old in good health. The rearrangement joins TRBV4-1 to TRBJ1-2; 8 bases align to TRBD1. The CDR3 here is CASSATGGNYGYTF. The CDR3 coding sequence is TGCGCCAGCAGCGCTACAGGGGGGAACTATGGCTACACCTTC.